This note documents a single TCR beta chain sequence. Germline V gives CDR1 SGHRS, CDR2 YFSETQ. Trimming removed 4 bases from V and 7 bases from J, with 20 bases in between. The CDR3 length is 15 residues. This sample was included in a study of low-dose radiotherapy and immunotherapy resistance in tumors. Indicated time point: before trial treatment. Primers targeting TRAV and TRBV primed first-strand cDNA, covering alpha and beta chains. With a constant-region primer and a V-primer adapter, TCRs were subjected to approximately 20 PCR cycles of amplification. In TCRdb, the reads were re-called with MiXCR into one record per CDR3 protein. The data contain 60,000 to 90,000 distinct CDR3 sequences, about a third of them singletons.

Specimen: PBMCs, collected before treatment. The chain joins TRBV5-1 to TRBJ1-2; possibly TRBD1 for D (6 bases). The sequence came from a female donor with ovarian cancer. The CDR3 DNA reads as TGCGCCAGCAGCCCCACAGGGCTGGGTGGCGGTGGCTACACCTTC. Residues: CASSPTGLGGGGYTF.